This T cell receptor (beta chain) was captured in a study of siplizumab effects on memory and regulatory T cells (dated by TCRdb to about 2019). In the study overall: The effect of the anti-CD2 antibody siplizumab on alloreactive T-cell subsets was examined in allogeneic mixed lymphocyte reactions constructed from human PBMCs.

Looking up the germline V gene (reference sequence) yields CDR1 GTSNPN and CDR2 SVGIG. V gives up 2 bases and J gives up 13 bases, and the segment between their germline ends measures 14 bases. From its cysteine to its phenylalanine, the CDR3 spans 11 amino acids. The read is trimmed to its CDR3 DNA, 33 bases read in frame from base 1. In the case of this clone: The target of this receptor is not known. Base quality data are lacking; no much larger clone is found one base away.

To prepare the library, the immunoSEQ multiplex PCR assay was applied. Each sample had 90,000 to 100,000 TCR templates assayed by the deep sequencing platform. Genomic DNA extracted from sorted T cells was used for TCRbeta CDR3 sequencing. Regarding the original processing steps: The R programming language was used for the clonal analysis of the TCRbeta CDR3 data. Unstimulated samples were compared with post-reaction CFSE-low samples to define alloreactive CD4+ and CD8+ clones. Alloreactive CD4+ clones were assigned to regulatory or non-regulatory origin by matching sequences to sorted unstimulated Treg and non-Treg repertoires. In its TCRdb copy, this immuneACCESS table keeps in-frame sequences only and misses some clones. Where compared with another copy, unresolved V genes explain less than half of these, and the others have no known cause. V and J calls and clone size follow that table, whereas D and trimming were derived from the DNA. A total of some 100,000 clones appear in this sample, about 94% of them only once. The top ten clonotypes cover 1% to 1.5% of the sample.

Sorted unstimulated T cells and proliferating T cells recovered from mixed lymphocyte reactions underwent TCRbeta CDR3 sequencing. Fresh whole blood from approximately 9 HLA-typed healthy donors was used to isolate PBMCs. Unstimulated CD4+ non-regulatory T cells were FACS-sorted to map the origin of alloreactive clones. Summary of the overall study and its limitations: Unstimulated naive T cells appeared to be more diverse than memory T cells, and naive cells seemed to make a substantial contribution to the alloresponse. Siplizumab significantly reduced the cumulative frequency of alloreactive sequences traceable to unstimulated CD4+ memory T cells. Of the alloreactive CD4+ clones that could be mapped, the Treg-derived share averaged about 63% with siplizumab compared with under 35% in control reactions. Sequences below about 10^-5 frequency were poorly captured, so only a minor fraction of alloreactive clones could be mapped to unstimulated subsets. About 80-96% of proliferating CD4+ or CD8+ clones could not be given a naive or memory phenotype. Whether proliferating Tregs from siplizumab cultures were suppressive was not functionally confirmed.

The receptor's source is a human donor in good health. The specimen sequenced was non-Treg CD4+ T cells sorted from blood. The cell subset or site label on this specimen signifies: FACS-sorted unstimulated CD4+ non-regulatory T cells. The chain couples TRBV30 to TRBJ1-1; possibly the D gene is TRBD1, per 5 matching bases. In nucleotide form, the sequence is TGTGCCTGGAGTACCGTGGGACTCATTTTCTTT. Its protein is CAWSTVGLIFF.